The rows below give T cell receptor beta chains drawn from one sample of a study of shared clonotypes between healthy human individuals. Produced via immunoSEQ multiplex PCR; TCRdb's table is partial and in-frame only. This repertoire shows approximately 720,000 clones, more than 70% found once; its top ten account for about 1.7%. Sequenced: memory CD4+ T cells sorted from blood. All receptors come from a woman in her 30s in good health. Both conserved end residues are part of each CDR3. D genes are given only for firm matches. Some rows mark clone size as missing; the rest say once, few, many or name a class of expanded clone.

j_call v_call clone_size d_call cdr3_aa cdr3_nt
TRBJ2-1 TRBV7-2 few TRBD2 CASSITSGNYNEQFF TGTGCCAGCAGCATTACTAGCGGGAACTACAATGAGCAGTTCTTC
TRBJ1-2 TRBV6-5 many TRBD1 CASSSGTVNGYTF TGTGCCAGCAGTTCCGGGACAGTTAATGGCTACACCTTC
TRBJ1-4 TRBV7-9 NA TRBD1 CASSSDTGGTNEKLFF TGTGCCAGCAGCTCAGACACAGGGGGAACTAATGAAAAACTGTTTTTT
TRBJ2-7 TRBV28 NA TRBD1 CASSSGQKGYEQYF TGTGCCAGCAGTTCGGGACAGAAGGGATACGAGCAGTACTTC
TRBJ1-2 TRBV30 NA NA CAWSVTGSGGYTF TGTGCCTGGAGTGTAACCGGGAGTGGTGGCTACACCTTC
TRBJ2-3 TRBV15 few NA CATSNRTDTQYF TGTGCCACCAGCAATAGGACAGATACGCAGTATTTT
TRBJ2-7 TRBV7-3 NA TRBD2 CASSSSGSPTYEQYF TGTGCCAGCAGCTCCAGCGGGAGCCCTACCTACGAGCAGTACTTC
TRBJ2-7 TRBV4-2 once NA CASSQDSNGLDEQYF TGTGCCAGCAGCCAAGATAGTAATGGGTTGGACGAGCAGTACTTC
TRBJ1-4 TRBV4-1 NA TRBD1 CASRRQGAKEKLFF TGCGCCAGCAGACGACAGGGGGCGAAAGAAAAACTGTTTTTT
TRBJ2-2 TRBV10-3 NA NA CAISESPSTGELFF TGTGCCATCAGTGAGTCTCCCAGCACCGGGGAGCTGTTTTTT
TRBJ2-7 TRBV7-9 NA NA CASSPMGLGSVNEQYF TGTGCCAGCAGCCCAATGGGGTTGGGTAGCGTCAACGAGCAGTACTTC
TRBJ1-4 TRBV28 few NA CASIQGGGNEKLFF TGTGCCAGCATCCAAGGGGGTGGTAATGAAAAACTGTTTTTT
TRBJ2-3 TRBV7-6 few NA CASSHGQISTDTQYF TGTGCCAGCAGCCACGGACAGATAAGCACAGATACGCAGTATTTT
TRBJ2-3 TRBV5-1 NA TRBD1 CASSPGQGATDTQYF TGCGCCAGCAGTCCGGGACAGGGGGCAACAGATACGCAGTATTTT
TRBJ1-5 TRBV6-1 NA NA CASSEGFQPQHF TGTGCCAGCAGTGAAGGATTTCAGCCCCAGCATTTT
TRBJ1-1 TRBV6-5 NA TRBD1 CASSYLGTGLGEAFF TGTGCCAGCAGTTATCTCGGGACAGGGTTGGGTGAAGCTTTCTTT
TRBJ2-1 TRBV5-1 many NA CASSSDTSSYNEQFF TGCGCCAGCAGCTCCGACACGAGCTCCTACAATGAGCAGTTCTTC
TRBJ1-1 TRBV12-5 NA NA CASGLSGSEAFF TGTGCTAGTGGTTTGTCGGGTTCTGAAGCTTTCTTT
TRBJ1-2 TRBV18 few TRBD1 CASSPDRGHGYTF TGTGCCAGCTCACCTGACAGGGGGCATGGCTACACCTTC
TRBJ2-2 TRBV5-1 NA TRBD1 CASSWTGNAGELFF TGCGCCAGCAGTTGGACAGGGAATGCCGGGGAGCTGTTTTTT
TRBJ1-1 TRBV5-7 NA NA CASSFTQLNTEAFF TGTGCCAGCAGCTTTACTCAGTTAAACACTGAAGCTTTCTTT
TRBJ2-5 TRBV5-1 NA TRBD1 CASSLGQGTAVETQYF TGCGCCAGCAGCTTAGGACAGGGAACGGCCGTTGAGACCCAGTACTTC
TRBJ2-1 TRBV19 NA TRBD2 CASSMDSGSGYNEQFF TGTGCCAGTAGTATGGATAGCGGGAGTGGCTACAATGAGCAGTTCTTC